This passage covers 24 T cell receptor beta chains from one sample sequenced in a study of blood T cell repertoires in COVID-19. TCRdb's copy holds only in-frame clones and misses some; the assay was immunoSEQ multiplex PCR. Here the sample spans 200,000 to 250,000 clones, around 86% being singletons. Material: peripheral blood. Receptors originate from a woman aged 45-65 years with COVID-19, enrolled during active disease.

This clone came up once. This chain joins TRBV30 and TRBJ1-5; TRBD1 matches at 7 bases. CDR1 is GTSNPN and CDR2 is SVGIG in the germline V gene (reference sequence). J gave up 3 bases and V 1 base, and 3 bases lay outside the gene matches. CDR3 size: 14 residues. This chain's CDR3 is CAWSGTGLNQPQHF. CDR3 bases: TGTGCCTGGAGTGGGACAGGACTCAATCAGCCCCAGCATTTT. Using reference TRBV30 and TRBJ1-5 for the parts outside the CDR3, the full variable domain is SQTIHQWPATLVQPVGSPLSLECTVEGTSNPNLYWYRQAAGRGLQLLFYSVGIGQISSEVPQNLSASRPQDRQFILSSKKLLLSDSGFYLCAWSGTGLNQPQHFGDGTRLSIL.

This rearrangement joins TRBV19 to TRBJ1-2; 11 bases fit TRBD1. CDR1 LNHDA and CDR2 SQIVND come from the germline V gene (reference sequence). V was clipped by 5 bases and J by 6 bases; unmatched bases: 5. The CDR3 runs to 14 residues. CDR3 sequence: CASSWTGGANGYTF. CDR3 sequence (DNA): TGTGCCAGTAGTTGGACAGGGGGCGCGAATGGCTACACCTTC.

The chain carries TRBV10-3 and TRBJ2-2; D is perhaps TRBD2 (5 bases). Trimming took 2 bases from V and 2 from J, leaving 9 bases between them. CDR3 length: 15 amino acids. Germline assignment: CDR1 ENHRY and CDR2 SYGVKD. Here the CDR3 DNA reads TGTGCCATCAGTGAGGGCGGGCGAAACACCGGGGAGCTGTTTTTT. Amino acids: CAISEGGRNTGELFF.

The genes are TRBV21-1 and TRBJ2-1; the table gives TRBD1 as D, unverified against the DNA. TRBV21-1 is reported as a pseudogene. There are 17 residues in the CDR3. CDR3 region: CASSKGYGTGGFNEQFF. In DNA form, the CDR3 reads TGTGCCAGCAGCAAAGGTTACGGGACAGGGGGCTTCAATGAGCAGTTCTTC.

This clone has at least ten counts. The chain has TRBV5-1 and TRBJ2-5, with TRBD2 as a possible D gene (7 bases). The CDR3 runs to 15 residues. Trimming took 3 bases from V and 4 from J, leaving 16 bases between them. From germline, CDR1 is SGHRS and CDR2 YFSETQ. As DNA, the CDR3 is TGCGCCAGCAGCTGGGGCGGGGGCTCGGGAGAGACCCAGTACTTC. Translated: CASSWGGGSGETQYF.

J is TRBJ1-2 and V is TRBV7-2; D possibly corresponds to TRBD1 (6 bases). The germline V gene has CDR1 SGHTA and CDR2 FQGNSA. V lost 0 bases, J lost 7 bases, and 15 bases lay in between. This CDR3 has 15 residues. The CDR3 DNA reads TGTGCCAGCAGCTTAGCGGGAAACAGGGATAGTGGCTACACCTTC. Translation gives CASSLAGNRDSGYTF.

As for this clone: Other DNA variants within this sample encode the same CDR3. The rearrangement uses TRBV5-4 and TRBJ1-4, with D unclear. Germline lookup yields CDR1 SGHNT and CDR2 YYREEE (reference sequence). Deletions cut 4 bases from V and 4 bases from J, with 14 bases between. The CDR3 is 15 amino acids. This CDR3 is CASSPDRGRNEKLFF. CDR3 bases: TGTGCCAGCAGCCCCGACCGGGGTCGTAATGAAAAACTGTTTTTT.

This clone was picked up one time. V usage is TRBV28 and J usage is TRBJ2-1; 9 bases agree with TRBD1. Trimming cost V 6 bases and J 4 bases; bases outside gene matches: 4. The CDR3 covers 14 residues. Germline-derived CDR1 and CDR2 are MDHEN and SYDVKM. CDR3 sequence reads: CASSLTGGYNEQFF. The CDR3 DNA follows: TGTGCCAGCAGCCTGACAGGGGGATACAATGAGCAGTTCTTC. Filled out from reference TRBV28 and TRBJ2-1, the complete variable domain reads DVKVTQSSRYLVKRTGEKVFLECVQDMDHENMFWYRQDPGLGLRLIYFSYDVKMKEKGDIPEGYSVSREKKERFSLILESASTNQTSMYLCASSLTGGYNEQFFGPGTRLTVL.

The genes are TRBV5-4 and TRBJ2-7; D is possibly TRBD2 (5 bases). Trimming shortened V by 4 bases and J by 6 bases, and 8 bases separated the two germline ends. The CDR3 spans 11 residues. The germline CDR1 and CDR2 sequences are SGHNT and YYREEE (reference sequence). The CDR3 reads CASSPGSEQYF. As DNA, the CDR3 is TGTGCCAGCAGCCCGGGGTCCGAGCAGTACTTC.

V usage is TRBV29-1 and J usage is TRBJ1-1; D gene ambiguous. V lost 7 bases to trimming and J lost 0 bases, with 9 bases between them. The CDR3 has 12 amino acids. CDR1 and CDR2 from the germline V gene are SQVTM and ANQGSEA. CDR3 sequence (DNA): TGCAGCGCCCCGAACATGAACACTGAAGCTTTCTTT. Its translation: CSAPNMNTEAFF.

The chain uses TRBV25-1 and TRBJ2-7, with D possibly TRBD2 on 6 matching bases. This CDR3 is built from 12 residues. Germline-derived CDR1 and CDR2 are MGHDK and SYGVNS. Trimming removed 6 bases at V and 3 bases at J, with 9 bases between. The CDR3: CASRGGVYEQYF. DNA for the CDR3: TGTGCCAGCAGGGGCGGGGTCTACGAGCAGTACTTC.

V is TRBV3-1 (or the pseudogene TRBV3-2) and J is TRBJ1-2; D remains ambiguous. Trimming shortened V by 0 bases and J by 3 bases, and 8 bases separated the two germline ends. CDR1 LGHDT and CDR2 YNNKEL come from the germline V gene (reference sequence). The CDR3 contains 14 residues. The CDR3 nucleotides read TGTGCCAGCAGCCAAGACACCTATGACTATGGCTACACCTTC. Translating it yields CASSQDTYDYGYTF.

V is TRBV14 and J is TRBJ2-2; a weak D match, TRBD2 (6 bases). The CDR3 totals 20 residues. The germline gives CDR1 SGHDN, CDR2 FVKESK. The V end was cut by 0 bases, the J end by 0 bases, with 20 bases between. The CDR3 DNA reads as TGTGCCAGCAGCCAAGATTCACTAGCCCAGGTCCTCGCGAACACCGGGGAGCTGTTTTTT. Translated: CASSQDSLAQVLANTGELFF. Full variable domain (rest looked up from reference TRBV14 and TRBJ2-2): EAGVTQFPSHSVIEKGQTVTLRCDPISGHDNLYWYRRVMGKEIKFLLHFVKESKQDESGMPNNRFLAERTGGTYSTLKVQPAELEDSGVYFCASSQDSLAQVLANTGELFFGEGSRLTVL.

The chain employs TRBV7-3 and TRBJ2-1; D not certain. The V and J ends lost 3 bases and 5 bases respectively, with 5 bases between them. Germline assignment: CDR1 SGHTA and CDR2 FQGTGA. The CDR3 consists of 12 residues. Here the CDR3 reads CASSFRDNEQFF. The CDR3, as DNA: TGTGCCAGCAGCTTTCGGGACAATGAGCAGTTCTTC.

The CDR3 DNA reads TGTGCCAGCAGTTTGACTAGCGGGGGGTTCTCCTACGAGCAGTACGTC. The encoded protein is CASSLTSGGFSYEQYV. This chain uses TRBV5-5 with TRBJ2-7, with 13 bases matching TRBD2. Germline CDR1 and CDR2: SGHKS and YYEKEE (reference sequence). Trimming took 5 bases from V and 0 from J; bases not matched to a gene: 5. CDR3 size: 16 residues.

This chain connects TRBV24-1 to TRBJ2-5; 11 nucleotides match TRBD2. Unmatched junction bases numbered 13, after V lost 4 bases and J lost 7 bases. The CDR3 runs to 17 residues. The germline gives CDR1 KGHDR, CDR2 SFDVKD. The CDR3 sequence: CATSDRLAGGRVATQYF. The CDR3 nucleotides read TGTGCCACCAGTGACCGATTAGCGGGGGGGCGTGTGGCGACCCAGTACTTC.

This clone showed up many times. This chain uses TRBV6-6 with TRBJ2-6, with no clear D. CDR3 length: 12 amino acids. Per the germline V gene, CDR1 is MNHNY and CDR2 is SVGAGI (reference sequence). The V gene lost 5 bases and the J gene lost 7 bases, with 6 bases spanning the gap. CDR3 in amino acids: CASSPGANVLTF. The CDR3 region has the DNA TGTGCCAGCAGTCCAGGAGCCAACGTCCTGACTTTC.

The chain is built from TRBV7-8 and TRBJ2-2, with 9 bases matching TRBD2. CDR3 length: 16 amino acids. Germline values: CDR1 SGHVS, CDR2 FQNEAQ. The junction had 9 bases not matched to a gene; V was cut back by 4 bases and J by 6 bases. The CDR3: CASSSSGGGASGELFF. DNA of the CDR3: TGTGCCAGCAGCTCCTCCGGCGGGGGGGCGTCCGGGGAGCTGTTTTTT. The whole variable domain, filled in from reference TRBV7-8 and TRBJ2-2, reads GAGVSQSPRYKVAKRGQDVALRCDPISGHVSLFWYQQALGQGPEFLTYFQNEAQLDKSGLPSDRFFAERPEGSVSTLKIQRTQQEDSAVYLCASSSSGGGASGELFFGEGSRLTVL.

The V call is TRBV6-2 or TRBV6-3, the J call TRBJ2-3; 9 bases line up with TRBD2. Germline V gene sequence: CDR1 MNHEY, CDR2 SVGEGT. V shed 0 bases and J 4 bases; nucleotides not matched to a gene: 2. The CDR3 runs to 15 residues. The CDR3 is CASSYSGGGADTQYF. In DNA, the CDR3 is TGTGCCAGCAGTTACTCGGGCGGGGGGGCAGATACGCAGTATTTT.

The chain is built from TRBV19 and TRBJ1-2; no clear D gene. The CDR3 is 14 amino acids. V dropped 1 base and J dropped 5 bases, with 11 bases sitting between them. The V gene's germline CDR1 is LNHDA and CDR2 SQIVND (reference sequence). The CDR3 reads CASSIGDLGYGYTF. For the CDR3, the DNA is TGTGCCAGTAGTATAGGAGATCTCGGGTATGGCTACACCTTC. The variable domain in full, completed from reference TRBV19 and TRBJ1-2, reads DGGITQSPKYLFRKEGQNVTLSCEQNLNHDAMYWYRQDPGQGLRLIYYSQIVNDFQKGDIAEGYSVSREKKESFPLTVTSAQKNPTAFYLCASSIGDLGYGYTFGSGTRLTVV.

The CDR3 loop reads CAWTPVPSSYGYTF. Written as DNA, the CDR3 is TGTGCCTGGACTCCCGTCCCCTCCTCCTATGGCTACACCTTC. The chain recombines TRBV30 with TRBJ1-2; no definite D call. Per the germline V gene, CDR1 is GTSNPN and CDR2 is SVGIG (reference sequence). This CDR3 is built from 14 residues. V dropped 4 bases and J dropped 4 bases, with 16 bases sitting between them.

This clone was recorded once. This chain uses TRBV15 with TRBJ2-3; D unclear. The CDR3 is 13 residues long. V was cut by 4 bases and J by 1 base, with 6 bases left in between. Germline CDR1 reads LNHNV; CDR2 reads YYDKDF (reference sequence). CDR3 DNA sequence: TGTGCCACCAGCAAGCCGGGCACAGATACGCAGTATTTT. Protein product: CATSKPGTDTQYF.

The genes are TRBV5-1 and TRBJ2-7, with 7 bases identical to TRBD2. The CDR3 sequence is 11 residues long. Unmatched junction bases numbered 6, after V lost 2 bases and J lost 13 bases. The germline gives CDR1 SGHRS, CDR2 YFSETQ. The CDR3 DNA sequence: TGCGCCAGCAGCTTAGCGGGGACCCTATACTTC. Translation: CASSLAGTLYF.

The chain carries TRBV10-3 and TRBJ1-3; TRBD1 matches at 7 bases. Trimming at V came to 10 bases and at J to 0 bases, leaving 6 bases not matched to a gene. This CDR3 contains 14 residues. Germline lookup yields CDR1 ENHRY and CDR2 SYGVKD. In DNA, the CDR3 is TGTGCCACCCGACAGGGATTCTCTGGAAACACCATATATTTT. Translated: CATRQGFSGNTIYF.